The T cell receptor (beta chain) described here comes from a study of Tregs in tolerant kidney transplant recipients. TCRdb's copy holds only in-frame clones and misses some; the assay was immunoSEQ multiplex PCR. The data contain approximately 30,000 clones, over 65% of them singletons. The CDR3 covers 14 residues. Trimming pared 4 bases from V and 4 bases from J, leaving 14 bases between. Germline lookup yields CDR1 SGHRS and CDR2 YFSETQ. A remark on this clone: As yet, its antigen is unknown.

This clonotype was obtained from a human donor in good health. The chain has TRBV5-1 and TRBJ1-2; TRBD1 might be the D (5 bases). Sequenced input: Tregs from blood cultured with allogeneic cells. The CDR3 reads CASSMRERGYGYTF. CDR3 DNA: TGCGCCAGCAGCATGAGGGAGAGGGGCTATGGCTACACCTTC.